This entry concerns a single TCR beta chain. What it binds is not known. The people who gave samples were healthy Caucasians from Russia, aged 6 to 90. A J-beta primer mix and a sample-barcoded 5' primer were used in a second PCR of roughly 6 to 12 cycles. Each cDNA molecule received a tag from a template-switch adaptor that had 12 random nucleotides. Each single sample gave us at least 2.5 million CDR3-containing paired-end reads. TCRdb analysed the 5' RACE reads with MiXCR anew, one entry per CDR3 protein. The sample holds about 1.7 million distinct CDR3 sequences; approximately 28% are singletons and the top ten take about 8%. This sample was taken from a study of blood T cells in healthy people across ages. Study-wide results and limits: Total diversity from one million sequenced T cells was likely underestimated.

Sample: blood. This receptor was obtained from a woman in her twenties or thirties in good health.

The CDR3 is CASSLTEHEQFF. The DNA of the CDR3 is TGTGCCAGCAGCTTGACAGAGCATGAGCAGTTCTTC. The chain recombines TRBV7-2 with TRBJ2-1; D perhaps matches TRBD1 (5 bases). V lost 3 bases, J lost 8 bases, and 8 bases lay in between. Germline CDR1 is SGHTA and CDR2 is FQGNSA. The CDR3 has 12 residues.